These 26 T cell receptor beta chains were sequenced from one sample in a study of T cell repertoires in cytomegalovirus infection. TCRdb reprocessed the reads via MiXCR and lists one record per CDR3 protein. The sample yields hundreds of thousands of distinct CDR3 sequences, around 30% seen once. These receptors have no known antigen. Specimen: cultured CD8+ T cells from PBMCs, collected from culture after CMV antigen stimulation. These receptor sequences come from a human donor in good health (CMV status not recorded). Some clones in this sample may be carry-over from other donors' samples.

In this sample, this clonotype turned up a few times. The chain links TRBV7-9 to TRBJ2-1; possibly TRBD2 for D (5 bases). Trimming cost V 5 bases and J 0 bases, with 20 bases left between them. There are 18 residues in the CDR3. Germline CDR1 is SEHNR and CDR2 is FQNEAQ (reference sequence). The CDR3 is CASSRYKSRELSYNEQFF. The CDR3, as DNA: TGTGCCAGCAGCCGATATAAAAGCCGGGAACTCTCCTACAATGAGCAGTTCTTC. The variable domain in full, completed from reference TRBV7-9 and TRBJ2-1, reads DTGVSQNPRHKITKRGQNVTFRCDPISEHNRLYWYRQTLGQGPEFLTYFQNEAQLEKSRLLSDRFSAERPKGSFSTLEIQRTEQGDSAMYLCASSRYKSRELSYNEQFFGPGTRLTVL.

CDR3 bases: TGTGCCATCAGTCCCCCCGACAGGGGGCTAGCTTTCTTT. Translating it yields CAISPPDRGLAFF. The rearrangement links TRBV10-3 to TRBJ1-1; 10 bases are a match to TRBD1. CDR3 length equals 13 residues. CDR1 and CDR2 (germline): ENHRY, SYGVKD. V lost 5 bases to trimming and J lost 10 bases; unmatched junction nucleotides: 7.

In this sample, this clonotype turned up once. The rearrangement uses TRBV27 and TRBJ2-1; 10 bases line up with TRBD2. CDR1 is MNHEY, CDR2 SMNVEV, per germline (reference sequence). The J segment lost 7 bases and the V segment lost 4 bases, leaving 13 bases of the junction unmatched. The length of the CDR3 is 17 residues. CDR3 coding DNA: TGTGCCAGCAGTTCGTTCCTCACTAGCGGGGCGCTAAATGAGCAGTTCTTC. This sequence encodes CASSSFLTSGALNEQFF.

This clonotype was recorded many times. This chain connects TRBV19 to TRBJ2-2; D gene ambiguous. V shed 5 bases and J shed 7 bases, with 8 bases lying between them. Germline CDR1 and CDR2: LNHDA and SQIVND (reference sequence). This CDR3 region has 12 residues. The CDR3 loop is CASSFLRGELFF. CDR3 coding DNA: TGTGCCAGTAGTTTTTTGCGCGGGGAGCTGTTTTTT.

This sequence joins TRBV28 and TRBJ2-1, with D perhaps TRBD1 (6 bases). The CDR3 consists of 15 residues. Germline V lookup: CDR1 MDHEN, CDR2 SYDVKM. Trimming pared 0 bases from V and 6 bases from J, leaving 12 bases between. The CDR3 bases are TGTGCCAGCAGTTTATGGGACAGAGGGAGCAATGAGCAGTTCTTC. Amino acids: CASSLWDRGSNEQFF.

The chain uses TRBV4-1 and TRBJ1-2; D is undetermined. This CDR3 spans 15 amino acids. CDR1 MGHRA and CDR2 YSYEKL come from the germline V gene. V was shortened by 1 base and J by 8 bases, with 17 bases between the two germline ends. The CDR3 DNA reads TGCGCCAGCAGCCAAGTGGGCCTCGGACGGGAAGGCTACACCTTC. This sequence encodes CASSQVGLGREGYTF.

The CDR3 DNA is TGTGCCAGCAGTGATATCGAGAACACTGAAGCTTTCTTT. The encoded protein is CASSDIENTEAFF. The rearrangement links TRBV2 to TRBJ1-1; D unclear. The V end lost 3 bases, the J end lost 1 base, and 6 bases lay between the germline ends. The CDR3 runs to 13 residues. The germline gives CDR1 SNHLY, CDR2 FYNNEI.

J is TRBJ1-1 and V is TRBV29-1; the D gene is possibly TRBD1 (5 bases). This CDR3 has 13 amino acids. Germline assignment: CDR1 SQVTM and CDR2 ANQGSEA. Trimming left V 0 bases short and J 5 bases short, with 10 bases between. In DNA, the CDR3 is TGCAGCGTTGAAGAGGCAGGGAAGACTGAAGCTTTCTTT. It is translated as CSVEEAGKTEAFF. The complete variable domain, with remaining parts taken from reference TRBV29-1 and TRBJ1-1, reads SAVISQKPSRDICQRGTSLTIQCQVDSQVTMMFWYRQQPGQSLTLIATANQGSEATYESGFVIDKFPISRPNLTFSTLTVSNMSPEDSSIYLCSVEEAGKTEAFFGQGTRLTVV.

The table lists this clonotype with a few counts. The CDR3 protein is CASSHWNTGANSNNEQFF. Written as DNA, the CDR3 is TGTGCCAGCAGTCATTGGAACACGGGTGCGAATTCCAACAATGAGCAGTTCTTC. The chain couples TRBV6-2 or TRBV6-3 to TRBJ2-1; D is unclear. V lost 5 bases and J lost 5, with 25 bases in between. The germline V gene encodes CDR1 MNHEY and CDR2 SVGEGT. The length of the CDR3 is 18 residues.

This clonotype was observed a few times. V usage is TRBV28 and J usage is TRBJ1-1; D perhaps matches TRBD1 (5 bases). The V and J ends lost 6 bases and 5 bases respectively, with 13 bases between them. The germline gives CDR1 MDHEN, CDR2 SYDVKM. This CDR3 region has 13 residues. As DNA, the CDR3 is TGTGCCAGCAGGTGGACATTGGGGACTGAAGCTTTCTTT. Protein: CASRWTLGTEAFF.

This clonotype was seen ten or more times. The chain combines TRBV6-5 with TRBJ2-3; 7 bases fit TRBD2. This CDR3 region has 12 residues. Germline CDR1 reads MNHEY; CDR2 reads SVGAGI. J gave up 2 bases and V 9 bases, and 2 bases lay outside the gene matches. The CDR3 is CASTSATDTQYF. Here the CDR3 DNA reads TGTGCCAGTACTAGCGCCACAGATACGCAGTATTTT.

This clonotype was seen many times. The V call is TRBV29-1, the J call TRBJ2-3; tentative D call: TRBD1 (5 bases). The CDR3 extends over 11 amino acids. Looked up from germline, CDR1 is SQVTM and CDR2 is ANQGSEA. V was pared by 2 bases and J by 8 bases, with 8 bases between. The CDR3 protein is CSVERQGTQYF. Written as DNA, the CDR3 is TGCAGCGTTGAACGGCAGGGTACGCAGTATTTT.

V and J are TRBV27 and TRBJ1-1; D is perhaps TRBD1 (6 bases). The CDR3 runs 14 residues. V was trimmed by 6 bases and J by 7 bases, leaving 18 bases between them. Germline CDR1 MNHEY, CDR2 SMNVEV (reference sequence). CDR3 residues: CASRKGGGKNEAFF. For the CDR3, the DNA is TGTGCCAGCAGGAAGGGGGGTGGGAAGAATGAAGCTTTCTTT.

This clonotype has more than one count but fewer than ten. The chain employs TRBV4-3 and TRBJ2-2, with D perhaps TRBD1 or TRBD2 (5 bases each). This CDR3 contains 14 residues. Trimming cost V 4 bases and J 4 bases, with 10 bases left between them. From germline, CDR1 is LGHNA and CDR2 YSLEER. The CDR3 spells CASSPGTLTGELFF. DNA of the CDR3: TGCGCCAGCAGCCCCGGGACCCTCACCGGGGAGCTGTTTTTT.

The chain is built from TRBV15 and TRBJ2-7; possible D gene TRBD2, 5 bases. Germline V CDR1 and CDR2: LNHNV, YYDKDF (reference sequence). Between the trimmed V and J ends, which lost 0 bases and 0 bases, there was a span of 6 bases. The CDR3 runs 14 residues. The CDR3 sequence is CATSRDEGSYEQYF. CDR3 in DNA: TGTGCCACCAGCAGAGATGAGGGCTCCTACGAGCAGTACTTC.

There are many counts of this clonotype. V is TRBV7-6 and J is TRBJ2-2; 9 bases map to TRBD2. The CDR3 length is 17 residues. The trim removed 2 bases at V and 4 bases at J, leaving 8 bases unmatched. Germline values: CDR1 SGHVS, CDR2 FNYEAQ. The chain's CDR3 is CASSLLRGGAVTGELFF. CDR3 DNA sequence: TGTGCCAGCAGCTTACTTCGCGGGGGGGCTGTCACCGGGGAGCTGTTTTTT.

The chain has TRBV4-1 and TRBJ1-1; D is unresolved. Germline V CDR1 and CDR2: MGHRA, YSYEKL. Trimming took off 4 bases at V and 8 bases at J, with 17 bases between the two ends. The CDR3 is made up of 14 amino acids. DNA of the CDR3: TGCGCCAGCAGCCCTACCCCCGGACGACCCGAAGCTTTCTTT. Protein product: CASSPTPGRPEAFF.

This clonotype was detected many times. This chain joins TRBV27 and TRBJ1-1, with D hard to call. Trimming took off 7 bases at V and 1 base at J, with 10 bases between the two ends. Germline CDR1 MNHEY, CDR2 SMNVEV (reference sequence). CDR3 length: 13 residues. The chain's CDR3 is CASTPGGNTEAFF. For the CDR3, the DNA is TGTGCCAGCACCCCCGGCGGGAACACTGAAGCTTTCTTT.

The rearrangement links TRBV11-1 to TRBJ2-1; TRBD1 aligns across 8 bases. CDR1 and CDR2 (germline): SGHAT, FQDESV (reference sequence). V lost 1 base, J lost 5 bases, and 10 bases stayed unmatched. This CDR3 contains 17 residues. The CDR3 region has the DNA TGTGCCAGCAGCTTAGGAGGAACAGGGGGTCGGAACAATGAGCAGTTCTTC. It specifies CASSLGGTGGRNNEQFF.

This clonotype was seen many times. The rearrangement links TRBV12-3 or TRBV12-4 to TRBJ2-5; the D is unclear. The V end was cut by 6 bases, the J end by 2 bases, with 10 bases between. CDR3 length: 13 amino acids. In DNA, the CDR3 is TGTGCCAGCAGCCCTACCCCTCAAGAGACCCAGTACTTC. It translates to CASSPTPQETQYF.

The chain carries TRBV4-1 and TRBJ1-1; D gene uncertain. Trimming shortened V by 6 bases and J by 1 base, and 15 bases separated the two germline ends. The CDR3 covers 15 residues. Looked up from germline, CDR1 is MGHRA and CDR2 is YSYEKL. CDR3 DNA: TGCGCCAGCAGTCACGTCGGTGGCGCGAACACTGAAGCTTTCTTT. Translation gives CASSHVGGANTEAFF.

CDR3 nucleotides: TGTGCCAGTAGTTTTGATCCGGGACAGGTCTACGAGCAGTACTTC. It translates to CASSFDPGQVYEQYF. This chain links TRBV19 with TRBJ2-7; 8 bases agree with TRBD1. The germline gives CDR1 LNHDA, CDR2 SQIVND (reference sequence). This CDR3 is 15 amino acids long. The V gene end was trimmed by 5 bases and the J gene end by 3 bases; junction bases not matched to a gene: 9.

Turning to this clonotype: A much bigger clone sits one base away, suggesting this may be a read error. The J gene is TRBJ2-2, the V gene TRBV6-8; the D gene is possibly TRBD1 (5 bases). Germline CDR1 reads MNHGY; CDR2 reads SAAAGT. Trimming took off 8 bases at V and 1 base at J, with 11 bases between the two ends. This CDR3 has 14 residues. The CDR3 nucleotides read TGTGCCAGCGCCGAGACAGTGAACACCGGGGAGCTGTTTTTT. It is translated as CASAETVNTGELFF.

Ten or more counts support this clonotype. V usage is TRBV7-2 and J usage is TRBJ2-3; D tentatively fits TRBD1 or TRBD2 (6 bases each). V was clipped by 2 bases and J by 0 bases, with 12 bases between them. Germline CDR1 reads SGHTA; CDR2 reads FQGNSA. CDR3 size: 16 residues. CDR3 bases: TGTGCCAGCAGCTTAAACCGGGGGCCTAGCACAGATACGCAGTATTTT. Its translation: CASSLNRGPSTDTQYF.

The chain combines TRBV4-3 with TRBJ2-1; the match to TRBD2 covers 10 bases. Per germline, CDR1 LGHNA and CDR2 YSLEER. The CDR3 contains 19 residues. The V and J ends lost 4 bases and 0 bases, in that order; junction bases with no gene match: 12. The CDR3 DNA sequence: TGCGCCAGCAGCCCCCCGACAGCGGGGGGGCCGAGCTCCTACAATGAGCAGTTCTTC. This encodes CASSPPTAGGPSSYNEQFF.

The chain employs TRBV27 and TRBJ2-4, with D uncertain. Per germline, CDR1 MNHEY and CDR2 SMNVEV (reference sequence). The CDR3 has 16 residues. The ends were cut back, 5 bases at V and 0 bases at J, with 14 bases in the middle. CDR3 nucleotide sequence: TGTGCCAGCAGTCTCTATACCATCCTAGCCAAAAACATTCAGTACTTC. Its translation: CASSLYTILAKNIQYF.